This T cell receptor beta chain was sequenced in a study of OX40 agonist ivuxolimab in advanced cancers. Data came from immunoSEQ multiplex PCR; TCRdb stores just in-frame clones and leaves some out. The repertoire holds roughly 40,000 clones, with 88% as singletons. The CDR3 extends over 13 amino acids. Per germline, CDR1 MNHEY and CDR2 SVGAGI. Trimming left V 6 bases short and J 8 bases short, with 13 bases between. Individuals having autoimmune disease history or systemic immunosuppression were not enrolled. Sample: CD4+ or CD8+ T cells sorted from blood, taken in a trial of the OX40 agonist ivuxolimab. This sequence joins TRBV6-5 and TRBJ2-2, with D uncertain. This TCR came from an adult with an advanced solid tumor such as melanoma, head and neck, liver or kidney cancer. The DNA for the CDR3 is TGTGCCAGCAGCAAGGACGGTGCAGGGGAGCTGTTTTTT. Translated: CASSKDGAGELFF.